The 15 T cell receptor beta chains below were found in one sample sequenced in a study of shared clonotypes between healthy human individuals. Some clones are missing from TCRdb's copy, which holds only in-frame ones; the method was immunoSEQ multiplex PCR. This table has 450,000 to 500,000 clones, around 73% appearing once. Specimen: PBMCs. The receptors were sampled from a woman between 35 and 50 years old in good health. Some clones in this sample may be carry-over from other donors' samples.

The rearrangement links TRBV6-6 to TRBJ1-2; D gene uncertain. CDR1 is MNHNY, CDR2 SVGAGI, per germline (reference sequence). The CDR3 length is 13 residues. Trimming removed 4 bases from V and 3 bases from J, with 9 bases in between. CDR3 sequence: CASSWEKDYGYTF. The CDR3 coding sequence is TGTGCCAGCAGTTGGGAGAAGGACTATGGCTACACCTTC.

The V gene is TRBV7-2, the J gene TRBJ2-2; D remains ambiguous. With 3 bases removed from V and 2 bases from J, the gap between germline ends came to 4 bases. Germline-derived CDR1 and CDR2 are SGHTA and FQGNSA. The CDR3 has 13 amino acids. CDR3 protein: CASSFGNTGELFF. The CDR3 DNA sequence: TGTGCCAGCAGCTTCGGAAACACCGGGGAGCTGTTTTTT.

To note about this clone: It is likely a read error, because the conserved phenylalanine at the end of the CDR3 is missing. J is TRBJ2-7 and V is TRBV11-2; unclear D gene. There are 14 residues in the CDR3. Trimming took 1 base from V and 0 from J, leaving 7 bases between them. Germline CDR1 and CDR2: SGHAT and FQNNGV. CDR3 DNA: TGTGCCAGCAGCTTAGGGTTAGGCTCCTACGAGCAGTACCTC. This encodes CASSLGLGSYEQYL.

The chain uses TRBV9 and TRBJ2-3; D gene uncertain. The V end lost 0 bases, the J end lost 4 bases, and 9 bases lay between the germline ends. Germline values: CDR1 SGDLS, CDR2 YYNGEE. CDR3 size: 14 residues. CDR3 bases: TGTGCCAGCAGCGTAGATTTAGGCTCAGATACGCAGTATTTT. Translation: CASSVDLGSDTQYF.

Written as DNA, the CDR3 is TGTGCCAGCAGCATACAGGGATTCAGTGAAAAACTGTTTTTT. Translation gives CASSIQGFSEKLFF. V and J are TRBV7-2 and TRBJ1-4; the D gene is possibly TRBD1 (6 bases). Per the germline V gene, CDR1 is SGHTA and CDR2 is FQGNSA. V lost 5 bases and J 7 bases, leaving 14 bases between the germline ends. CDR3 length equals 14 residues.

This sequence joins TRBV19 and TRBJ1-5, with TRBD1 matching over 7 bases. This CDR3 spans 13 amino acids. V was pared by 2 bases and J by 6 bases, with 1 base of the junction left unmatched. Germline V gene lookup returns CDR1 LNHDA and CDR2 SQIVND (reference sequence). The CDR3 sequence is CASSIRGPQPQHF. The CDR3 DNA reads as TGTGCCAGTAGTATAAGGGGGCCTCAGCCCCAGCATTTT.

The chain has TRBV27 and TRBJ2-7, with TRBD1 matching 7 bases. CDR3 length: 14 amino acids. Looked up from germline, CDR1 is MNHEY and CDR2 is SMNVEV (reference sequence). V shed 5 bases, J shed 1 base, and the junction held 5 bases outside the gene matches. CDR3 sequence (DNA): TGTGCCAGCAGTCCGACGGGACAGTCCTACGAGCAGTACTTC. Encoded protein: CASSPTGQSYEQYF.

Notes on this clone: This is likely an artifact of a read error, given a far larger clone one base away. Other DNA variants within this sample encode the same CDR3. CDR3: CSVETGNTQYF. The DNA of the CDR3 is TGCAGCGTTGAGACGGGGAATACGCAGTATTTT. The chain combines TRBV29-1 with TRBJ2-3; possibly TRBD2 for D (5 bases). The germline V gene encodes CDR1 SQVTM and CDR2 ANQGSEA. The CDR3 consists of 11 residues. Trimming took 3 bases from V and 7 from J, leaving 8 bases between them.

In regard to this clone: The same CDR3 is also encoded by other DNA sequences in this sample. This chain links TRBV28 with TRBJ2-7; D remains ambiguous. Trimming took off 2 bases at V and 3 bases at J, with 5 bases between the two ends. Per the germline V gene, CDR1 is MDHEN and CDR2 is SYDVKM. The CDR3 contains 12 residues. The chain's CDR3 is CASSLPSYEQYF. The CDR3 DNA reads as TGTGCCAGCAGTTTACCCAGCTACGAGCAGTACTTC.

V usage is TRBV7-9 and J usage is TRBJ2-7; no clear D gene. Germline V lookup: CDR1 SEHNR, CDR2 FQNEAQ (reference sequence). This CDR3 is 14 amino acids long. V gave up 5 bases and J gave up 1 base, with 12 bases separating them. This chain's CDR3 is CASSSAVPSYEQYF. CDR3 DNA: TGTGCCAGCAGCAGTGCGGTCCCATCCTACGAGCAGTACTTC.

The chain combines TRBV7-8 with TRBJ2-2; 7 nucleotides align to TRBD2. This CDR3 has 13 residues. V was pared by 6 bases and J by 7 bases, with 5 bases of the junction left unmatched. Germline-derived CDR1 and CDR2 are SGHVS and FQNEAQ. CDR3 nucleotides: TGTGCCAGCAGATTGACGGGGGGCGGGGAGCTGTTTTTT. Translation gives CASRLTGGGELFF.

The genes are TRBV7-9 and TRBJ2-2, with D possibly matching TRBD1 (5 bases). The CDR3 consists of 17 residues. Trimming removed 5 bases at V and 3 bases at J, with 19 bases between. Germline V gives CDR1 SEHNR, CDR2 FQNEAQ (reference sequence). The CDR3 protein is CASSLTGPGWDTGELFF. The CDR3 bases are TGTGCCAGCAGCCTCACCGGCCCAGGGTGGGACACCGGGGAGCTGTTTTTT.

The chain is built from TRBV10-2 and TRBJ2-7; TRBD1 matches 12 bases. J was trimmed by 5 bases and V by 2 bases; bases with no gene match: 7. The CDR3 extends over 16 amino acids. Per the germline V gene, CDR1 is WSHSY and CDR2 is SAAADI. CDR3 loop: CASSEEGTGGFDEQYF. Written as DNA, the CDR3 is TGCGCCAGCAGTGAGGAAGGGACAGGGGGCTTCGACGAGCAGTACTTC.

This clone has only one observation. The chain links TRBV28 to TRBJ2-2, with 9 bases that match TRBD2. V shed 7 bases and J 3 bases; nucleotides not matched to a gene: 12. CDR3 size: 17 residues. Looked up from germline, CDR1 is MDHEN and CDR2 is SYDVKM. In DNA form, the CDR3 reads TGTGCCAGCAAAGCGGGTAGCGGGAGTCGTTACACCGGGGAGCTGTTTTTT. Amino acid sequence: CASKAGSGSRYTGELFF.

The gene calls are TRBV5-1 and TRBJ2-3, with unresolved D. This CDR3 spans 15 amino acids. V lost 0 bases and J 4 bases, leaving 12 bases between the germline ends. Germline V gives CDR1 SGHRS, CDR2 YFSETQ. CDR3 sequence (DNA): TGCGCCAGCAGCTTGGCCGGGTTGACTGCAGATACGCAGTATTTT. Its protein is CASSLAGLTADTQYF. The whole variable domain, remainder taken from reference TRBV5-1 and TRBJ2-3, is KAGVTQTPRYLIKTRGQQVTLSCSPISGHRSVSWYQQTPGQGLQFLFEYFSETQRNKGNFPGRFSGRQFSNSRSEMNVSTLELGDSALYLCASSLAGLTADTQYFGPGTRLTVL.